These 2 T cell receptor beta chains were sequenced from one sample in a study of T cells after yellow fever vaccination. TCRdb ran MiXCR on the 5' RACE reads and lists one entry per CDR3 protein. The data contain hundreds of thousands of distinct CDR3 sequences, approximately 18% of them singletons. The sequencing used PBMCs, collected before the yellow fever booster vaccination. The origin of the receptors is a man younger than 35 who received the YFV17D yellow fever vaccine.

This clonotype was seen more than once but under ten times. The chain carries TRBV20-1 and TRBJ2-5; no definite D call. This CDR3 is built from 11 residues. CDR1 DFQATT and CDR2 SNEGSKA come from the germline V gene (reference sequence). V lost 4 bases, J lost 5 bases, and 8 bases lay in between. The DNA for the CDR3 is TGCAGTGCTACTCTGTTGGAGACCCAGTACTTC. It is translated as CSATLLETQYF.

This clonotype was seen only once. The rearrangement joins TRBV28 to TRBJ1-5; D is ambiguous. Germline V gives CDR1 MDHEN, CDR2 SYDVKM. Trimming stripped 8 bases from V and 0 bases from J, with 20 bases between. The CDR3 extends over 17 amino acids. The CDR3: CASGSTWESSSNQPQHF. The CDR3 nucleotides are TGTGCCAGCGGCAGTACATGGGAATCATCTAGCAATCAGCCCCAGCATTTT. Based on the CDR3 plus reference TRBV28 and TRBJ1-5, the full variable domain is DVKVTQSSRYLVKRTGEKVFLECVQDMDHENMFWYRQDPGLGLRLIYFSYDVKMKEKGDIPEGYSVSREKKERFSLILESASTNQTSMYLCASGSTWESSSNQPQHFGDGTRLSIL.